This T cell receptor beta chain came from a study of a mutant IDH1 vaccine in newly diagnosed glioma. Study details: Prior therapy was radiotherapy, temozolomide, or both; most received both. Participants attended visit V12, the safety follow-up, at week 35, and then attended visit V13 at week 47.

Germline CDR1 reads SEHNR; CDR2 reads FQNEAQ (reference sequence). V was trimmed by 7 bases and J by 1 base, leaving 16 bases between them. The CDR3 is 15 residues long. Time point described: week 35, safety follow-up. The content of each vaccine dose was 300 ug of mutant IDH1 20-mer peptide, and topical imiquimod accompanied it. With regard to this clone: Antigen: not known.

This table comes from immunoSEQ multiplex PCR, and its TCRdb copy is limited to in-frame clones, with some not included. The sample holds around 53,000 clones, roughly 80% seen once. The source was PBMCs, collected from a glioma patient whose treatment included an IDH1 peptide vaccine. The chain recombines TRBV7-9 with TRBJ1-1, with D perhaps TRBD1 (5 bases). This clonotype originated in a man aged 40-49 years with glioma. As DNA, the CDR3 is TGTGCCAGCACCCCACCAGGCAGGGAGAACACTGAAGCTTTCTTT. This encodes CASTPPGRENTEAFF.